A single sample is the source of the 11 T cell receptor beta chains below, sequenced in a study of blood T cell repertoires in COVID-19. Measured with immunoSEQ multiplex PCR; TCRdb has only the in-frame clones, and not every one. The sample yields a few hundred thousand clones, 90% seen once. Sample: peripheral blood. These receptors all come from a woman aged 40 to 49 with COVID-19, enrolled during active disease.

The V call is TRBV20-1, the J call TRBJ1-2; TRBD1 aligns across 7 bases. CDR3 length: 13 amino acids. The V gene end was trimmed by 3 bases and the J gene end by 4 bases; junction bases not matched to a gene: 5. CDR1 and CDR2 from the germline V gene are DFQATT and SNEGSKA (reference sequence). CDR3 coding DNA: TGCAGTGCTAGTTCGGGACAGATCTATGGCTACACCTTC. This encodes CSASSGQIYGYTF.

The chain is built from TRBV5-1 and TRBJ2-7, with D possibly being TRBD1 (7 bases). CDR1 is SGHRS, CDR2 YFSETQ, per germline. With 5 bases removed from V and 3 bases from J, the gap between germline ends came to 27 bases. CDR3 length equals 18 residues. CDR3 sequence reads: CASSPMAGGGYPDYEQYF. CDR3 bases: TGCGCCAGCAGTCCTATGGCCGGAGGGGGCTATCCAGACTACGAGCAGTACTTC.

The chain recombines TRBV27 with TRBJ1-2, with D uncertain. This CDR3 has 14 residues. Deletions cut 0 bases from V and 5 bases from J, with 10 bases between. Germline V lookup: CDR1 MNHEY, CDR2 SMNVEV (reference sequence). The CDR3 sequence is CASSLSAGNYGYTF. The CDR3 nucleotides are TGTGCCAGCAGTTTATCGGCAGGAAATTATGGCTACACCTTC.

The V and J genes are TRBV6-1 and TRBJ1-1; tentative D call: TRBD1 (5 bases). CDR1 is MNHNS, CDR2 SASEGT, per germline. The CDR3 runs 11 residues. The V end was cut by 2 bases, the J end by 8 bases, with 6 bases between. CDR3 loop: CASSEWTEAFF. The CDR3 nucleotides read TGTGCCAGCAGTGAATGGACAGAAGCTTTCTTT.

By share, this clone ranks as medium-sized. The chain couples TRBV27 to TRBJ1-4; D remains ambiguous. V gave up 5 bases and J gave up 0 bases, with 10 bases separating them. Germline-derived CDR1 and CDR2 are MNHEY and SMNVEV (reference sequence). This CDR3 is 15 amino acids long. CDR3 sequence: CASSPRSATNEKLFF. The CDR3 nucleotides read TGTGCCAGCAGTCCGCGGAGCGCAACTAATGAAAAACTGTTTTTT. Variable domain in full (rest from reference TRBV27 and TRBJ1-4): EAQVTQNPRYLITVTGKKLTVTCSQNMNHEYMSWYRQDPGLGLRQIYYSMNVEVTDKGDVPEGYKVSRKEKRNFPLILESPSPNQTSLYFCASSPRSATNEKLFFGSGTQLSVL.

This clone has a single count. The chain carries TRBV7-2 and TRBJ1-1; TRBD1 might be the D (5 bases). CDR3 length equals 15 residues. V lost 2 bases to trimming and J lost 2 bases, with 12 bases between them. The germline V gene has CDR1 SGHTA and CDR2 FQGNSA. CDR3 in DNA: TGTGCCAGCAGCTTAAGTCGGGGGGAAAACACTGAAGCTTTCTTT. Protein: CASSLSRGENTEAFF.

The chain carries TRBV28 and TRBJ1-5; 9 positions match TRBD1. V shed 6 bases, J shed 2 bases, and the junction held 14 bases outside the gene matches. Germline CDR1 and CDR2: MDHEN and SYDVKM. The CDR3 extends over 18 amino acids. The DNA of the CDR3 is TGTGCCAGCAGCCGGGACAGGGCCGTGTCACGGGGCAATCAGCCCCAGCATTTT. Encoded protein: CASSRDRAVSRGNQPQHF.

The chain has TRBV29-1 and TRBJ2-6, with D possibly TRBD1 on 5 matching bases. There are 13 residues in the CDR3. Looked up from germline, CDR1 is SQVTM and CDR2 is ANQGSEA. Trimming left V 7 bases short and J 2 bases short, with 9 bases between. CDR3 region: CSGAQAGANVLTF. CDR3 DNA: TGCAGCGGTGCACAGGCTGGGGCCAACGTCCTGACTTTC.

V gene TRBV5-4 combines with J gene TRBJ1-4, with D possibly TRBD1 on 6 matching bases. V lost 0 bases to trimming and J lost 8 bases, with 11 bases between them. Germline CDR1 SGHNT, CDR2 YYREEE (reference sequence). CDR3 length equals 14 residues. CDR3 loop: CASSLAGTGEKLFF. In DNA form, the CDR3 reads TGTGCCAGCAGCTTGGCCGGTACAGGGGAAAAACTGTTTTTT.

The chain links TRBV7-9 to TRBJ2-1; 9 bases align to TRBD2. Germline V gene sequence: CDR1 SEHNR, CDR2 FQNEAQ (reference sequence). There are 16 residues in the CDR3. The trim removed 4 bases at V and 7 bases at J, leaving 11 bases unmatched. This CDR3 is CASSSLAGLAGNEQFF. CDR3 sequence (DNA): TGTGCCAGCAGCTCCCTAGCGGGACTAGCAGGGAATGAGCAGTTCTTC.

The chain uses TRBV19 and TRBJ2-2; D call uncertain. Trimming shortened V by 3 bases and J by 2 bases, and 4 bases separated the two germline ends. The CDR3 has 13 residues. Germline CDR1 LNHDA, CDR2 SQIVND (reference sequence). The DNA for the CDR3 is TGTGCCAGTAGTATTTTAAACACCGGGGAGCTGTTTTTT. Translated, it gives CASSILNTGELFF. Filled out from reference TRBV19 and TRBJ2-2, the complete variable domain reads DGGITQSPKYLFRKEGQNVTLSCEQNLNHDAMYWYRQDPGQGLRLIYYSQIVNDFQKGDIAEGYSVSREKKESFPLTVTSAQKNPTAFYLCASSILNTGELFFGEGSRLTVL.